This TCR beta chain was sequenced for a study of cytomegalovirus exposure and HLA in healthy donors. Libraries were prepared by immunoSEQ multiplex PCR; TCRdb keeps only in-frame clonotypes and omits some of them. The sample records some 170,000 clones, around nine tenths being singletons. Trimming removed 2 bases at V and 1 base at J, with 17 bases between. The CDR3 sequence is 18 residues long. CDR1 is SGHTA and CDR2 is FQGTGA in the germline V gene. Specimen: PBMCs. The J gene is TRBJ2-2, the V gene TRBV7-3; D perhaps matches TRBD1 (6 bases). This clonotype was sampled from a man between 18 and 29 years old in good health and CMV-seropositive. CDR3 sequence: CASSLPQDRTRNTGELFF. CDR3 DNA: TGTGCCAGCAGCTTACCCCAAGACAGGACCCGGAACACCGGGGAGCTGTTTTTT.